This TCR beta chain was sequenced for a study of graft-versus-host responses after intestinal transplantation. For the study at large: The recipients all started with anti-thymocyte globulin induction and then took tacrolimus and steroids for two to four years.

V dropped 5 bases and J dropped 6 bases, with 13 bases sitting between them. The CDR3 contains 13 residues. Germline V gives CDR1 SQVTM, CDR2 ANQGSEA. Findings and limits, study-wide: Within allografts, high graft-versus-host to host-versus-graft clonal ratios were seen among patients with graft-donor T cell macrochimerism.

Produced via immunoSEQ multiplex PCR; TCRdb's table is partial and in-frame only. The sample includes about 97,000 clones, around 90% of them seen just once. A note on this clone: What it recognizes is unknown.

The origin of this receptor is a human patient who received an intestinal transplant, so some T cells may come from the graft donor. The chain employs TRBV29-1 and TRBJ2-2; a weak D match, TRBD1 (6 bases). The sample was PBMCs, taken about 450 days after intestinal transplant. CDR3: CSVSRQVPGELFF. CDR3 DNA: TGCAGCGTTTCTCGACAGGTCCCCGGGGAGCTGTTTTTT.